This T cell receptor (beta chain) emerged from a study of shared clonotypes between healthy human individuals. Study-level information: The donors, two women and a few men, were aged 18 to 49.

The CDR3 has 15 residues. Germline loops: CDR1 SNHLY, CDR2 FYNNEI. V lost 6 bases and J lost 4; bases outside the gene matches: 8. Notes on this clone: Its antigen is still unknown.

Assay execution proceeded at the deep level. Only in-frame clones appear in the TCRdb table, and some are missing; sequencing was by immunoSEQ multiplex PCR. Of about half a million clones detected, 77% appear once; the ten largest clones hold around 11%. Study results and limitations: Investigators expected sequencing depth to affect clonotype sharing among donors. Only a few donors were included, so the genetic and exposure-history diversity represented was limited.

The material sequenced was PBMCs. The TCR comes from a woman aged 35 to 49 in good health. Some clones in this sample may be carry-over from other donors' samples. The chain has TRBV2 and TRBJ2-3; 9 bases align to TRBD2. The CDR3 DNA is TGTGCCAGCAGGAAGCTAGCGGGAATTTCAGATACGCAGTATTTT. Translated, it gives CASRKLAGISDTQYF.